This T cell receptor (beta chain) came from a study of blood T cell repertoires in COVID-19. Background on the study: There were acute and convalescent COVID-19 samples, and they came from the United States, Italy and Spain.

Only in-frame clones appear in the TCRdb table, and some are missing; sequencing was by immunoSEQ multiplex PCR. This repertoire shows about 360,000 clones, around 88% found once; its top ten account for under 3%. Losses at the gene ends were 4 bases for V and 14 bases for J; bases not matched to a gene: 13. The CDR3 totals 14 residues. Per germline, CDR1 MNHEY and CDR2 SVGAGI. Sequenced: peripheral blood. The source is a man aged 25-40 years with active or convalescent COVID-19. The chain is built from TRBV6-5 and TRBJ1-4; 7 positions agree with TRBD1. The CDR3 nucleotides read TGTGCCAGCAGTTCCCACAGGGGTGTTTCTAGGCTGTTTTTT. Translating it yields CASSSHRGVSRLFF.